The 13 T cell receptor beta chains reported below all come from one sample, sequenced in a study of blood T cell repertoires in COVID-19. Clones were sequenced by immunoSEQ multiplex PCR, and TCRdb holds only the in-frame ones, with some missing. This table has about 260,000 clones, around 84% appearing once. Sequencing used PBMCs or T cells enriched from blood (not recorded which). Source of these receptors: a man aged 25 to 40 with acute COVID-19.

The gene calls are TRBV10-1 and TRBJ1-1; the D gene is possibly TRBD1 (5 bases). This CDR3 is 15 amino acids long. V lost 3 bases and J 0 bases, leaving 11 bases between the germline ends. The V gene's germline CDR1 is WNHNN and CDR2 SYGVQD (reference sequence). The CDR3 region is CASSDNPGMNTEAFF. DNA of the CDR3: TGCGCCAGCAGTGATAATCCAGGGATGAACACTGAAGCTTTCTTT.

This chain links TRBV3-1 (or the pseudogene TRBV3-2) with TRBJ1-4, with unresolved D. The CDR3 consists of 15 residues. Germline V gene sequence: CDR1 LGHDT, CDR2 YNNKEL (reference sequence). The V and J ends lost 9 bases and 2 bases respectively, with 16 bases between them. The CDR3 protein is CASTDGVSTNEKLFF. The CDR3 DNA follows: TGTGCCAGTACAGACGGGGTATCGACTAATGAAAAACTGTTTTTT.

The chain has TRBV28 and TRBJ1-6, with 8 bases fitting TRBD1. Germline loops: CDR1 MDHEN, CDR2 SYDVKM. This CDR3 region has 14 residues. The trim removed 5 bases at V and 9 bases at J, leaving 6 bases unmatched. The CDR3 bases are TGTGCCAGCAGTCCGGGACAGGTGACTTCACCCCTCCACTTT. This sequence encodes CASSPGQVTSPLHF.

V gene TRBV9 combines with J gene TRBJ2-1, with 15 bases that match TRBD2. Germline trimming cut 4 bases from V and 7 bases from J; bases unmatched to any gene: 12. CDR1 is SGDLS and CDR2 is YYNGEE in the germline V gene. This CDR3 is built from 18 residues. The CDR3 spells CASSPGLAGGRALNEQFF. The CDR3 region has the DNA TGTGCCAGCAGCCCGGGACTAGCGGGAGGCCGCGCCTTAAATGAGCAGTTCTTC. Full variable domain (rest looked up from reference TRBV9 and TRBJ2-1): DSGVTQTPKHLITATGQRVTLRCSPRSGDLSVYWYQQSLDQGLQFLIQYYNGEERAKGNILERFSAQQFPDLHSELNLSSLELGDSALYFCASSPGLAGGRALNEQFFGPGTRLTVL.

The chain links TRBV10-2 to TRBJ1-1; 8 nucleotides align to TRBD1. CDR1 is WSHSY, CDR2 SAAADI, per germline. The CDR3 length is 14 residues. The V segment lost 6 bases and the J segment 3 bases; nucleotides outside the gene matches: 6. The CDR3 DNA reads as TGCGCCAGCAGACAAGGACAGGGCTACACTGAAGCTTTCTTT. Translated: CASRQGQGYTEAFF.

V gene TRBV18 combines with J gene TRBJ1-1; weak D call: TRBD1 (6 bases). The ends were cut back, 5 bases at V and 1 base at J, with 8 bases in the middle. The CDR3 length is 13 residues. CDR1 is KGHSH, CDR2 LQKENI, per germline. In DNA form, the CDR3 reads TGTGCCAGCTCAGGGACATGGAACACTGAAGCTTTCTTT. It yields the protein CASSGTWNTEAFF.

J is TRBJ2-1 and V is TRBV5-1; D perhaps matches TRBD2 (5 bases). The CDR3 sequence is 14 residues long. V dropped 6 bases and J dropped 15 bases, with 25 bases sitting between them. Germline V gives CDR1 SGHRS, CDR2 YFSETQ. The CDR3, as DNA: TGCGCCAGCACTCCCCGTCTAGCAGATAGGTTCCTGTTCTTC. This sequence encodes CASTPRLADRFLFF.

This chain connects TRBV6-5 to TRBJ2-1; weak D call: TRBD1 (8 bases). With 8 bases removed from V and 5 bases from J, the gap between germline ends came to 19 bases. CDR1 is MNHEY and CDR2 is SVGAGI in the germline V gene. This CDR3 is built from 15 residues. The CDR3: CASRPDRGGNNEQFF. In nucleotides, the CDR3 is TGTGCCAGCCGACCCGACAGGGGAGGGAACAATGAGCAGTTCTTC.

The J gene is TRBJ1-2, the V gene TRBV30; tentatively, D is TRBD1 (6 bases). Germline CDR1 is GTSNPN and CDR2 is SVGIG (reference sequence). There are 15 residues in the CDR3. The V and J ends lost 3 bases and 6 bases respectively, with 20 bases between them. The CDR3 reads CAWRSRDTLGHGYTF. CDR3 sequence (DNA): TGTGCCTGGAGGAGCCGGGACACCCTGGGACATGGCTACACCTTC.

By share, this clone counts as medium-sized. The chain is built from TRBV6-5 and TRBJ1-5; D not resolved. The CDR3 totals 15 residues. Germline CDR1 reads MNHEY; CDR2 reads SVGAGI. Trimming removed 5 bases at V and 11 bases at J, with 22 bases between. The CDR3 nucleotides read TGTGCCAGCAGTCCTAAGGGCGGGGAACCCGGAGCCCAGCATTTT. Protein product: CASSPKGGEPGAQHF.

The chain links TRBV6-5 to TRBJ1-4; no clear D gene. The CDR3 is made up of 15 amino acids. The V gene's germline CDR1 is MNHEY and CDR2 SVGAGI. V was cut by 0 bases and J by 3 bases, with 8 bases left in between. The CDR3 nucleotides are TGTGCCAGCAGTTACTCGGGAGAGCCTAATGAAAAACTGTTTTTT. It translates to CASSYSGEPNEKLFF.

This clone was seen just once. J is TRBJ1-2 and V is TRBV28; 8 positions agree with TRBD1. Germline values: CDR1 MDHEN, CDR2 SYDVKM. This CDR3 region has 15 residues. The V and J ends lost 6 bases and 3 bases, in that order; junction bases with no gene match: 9. CDR3 DNA sequence: TGTGCCAGCAGCCGCCCGACAGGGGCCGACTATGGCTACACCTTC. Encoded protein: CASSRPTGADYGYTF.

The genes are TRBV3-1 (or the pseudogene TRBV3-2) and TRBJ2-1; 9 positions agree with TRBD2. Germline trimming cut 3 bases from V and 0 bases from J; bases unmatched to any gene: 6. CDR1 and CDR2 (germline): LGHDT, YNNKEL (reference sequence). The CDR3 contains 17 residues. The CDR3 loop is CASSHQAGGSSYNEQFF. The CDR3, as DNA: TGTGCCAGCAGCCACCAAGCGGGGGGATCCTCCTACAATGAGCAGTTCTTC.